This TCR beta chain was found in a study of regulatory T cells in long-lasting Graves disease. Study-wide findings and caveats: Whereas 966 public clonotypes were shared by new patients, persistent patients shared more, at some 2,900.

This clonotype was seen at least ten times. Its antigen is as yet unknown. iRepertoire HTBI primers and Arm-PCR of CDR3 regions built TCR beta libraries. One entry per CDR3 protein results from TCRdb running MiXCR on the multiplex PCR reads. The sample shows about 560,000 distinct CDR3 sequences, roughly a sixth of them seen only once. The trim removed 6 bases at V and 5 bases at J, leaving 11 bases unmatched. The CDR3 runs to 15 residues. CDR1 and CDR2 (germline): MNHNS, SASEGT. Time point meaning: newly diagnosed GD, antithyroid drugs for less than 3 months. PBMCs were the source of the RNA used for TCR sequencing. These data also featured in a second study, about T cells in Graves' hyperthyroidism and ophthalmopathy. This second report adds: Stability of Graves' hyperthyroidism was defined as absent ophthalmopathy progression within 18 months. The HTBI primer set served for first-round RT-PCR of the TCR CDR3.

The sequenced sample was peripheral blood mononuclear cells (PBMCs), obtained at new diagnosis, from a patient treated with antithyroid drugs. This clonotype was sampled from a man younger than 35 with Graves disease. This rearrangement joins TRBV6-1 to TRBJ2-7; 9 nucleotides line up with TRBD1. The CDR3 spells CASRRSYRGHNEQYF. DNA of the CDR3: TGTGCCAGCAGGAGATCATACAGGGGGCATAACGAGCAGTACTTC.